Below are 20 T cell receptor beta chains sequenced from a single sample in a study of T-cell reconstitution after alpha-beta-depleted transplantation in children. TCRbeta library construction was performed incorporating unique molecular identifiers. TCRdb passed the PCR reads through MiXCR, listing each CDR3 protein once. This sample has fewer than 750,000 distinct CDR3 sequences, with approximately 30% found just once. The source was PBMCs, collected before TCRalphabeta/CD19-depleted stem cell transplant. These receptor sequences come from a boy less than two years old with Wiskott-Aldrich syndrome, due to receive a stem cell transplant.

The chain recombines TRBV18 with TRBJ2-5; a possible D gene is TRBD1 (6 bases). V dropped 2 bases and J dropped 9 bases, with 22 bases sitting between them. The CDR3 spans 16 residues. Germline V gene lookup returns CDR1 KGHSH and CDR2 LQKENI. The CDR3 sequence is CASSPVSGTLNLAQYF. In DNA, the CDR3 is TGTGCCAGCTCACCAGTTTCCGGGACACTAAATTTGGCCCAGTACTTC.

This clonotype was detected only a few times. V usage is TRBV5-6 and J usage is TRBJ1-2; D is possibly TRBD1 (5 bases). Germline V CDR1 and CDR2: SGHDT, YYEEEE. The length of the CDR3 is 11 residues. V gave up 4 bases and J gave up 8 bases, with 9 bases separating them. CDR3 sequence: CASSGTRGYTF. The CDR3, as DNA: TGTGCCAGCAGCGGGACGAGGGGCTACACCTTC.

This clonotype was found a few times. This chain links TRBV4-2 with TRBJ2-3, with a tentative D call TRBD2 (6 bases). The germline V gene has CDR1 LGHNA and CDR2 YNFKEQ. V was clipped by 4 bases and J by 2 bases, with 16 bases between them. This CDR3 has 16 residues. The CDR3 DNA reads TGTGCCAGCAGCCGGGAAGCTAGCGTGAACACAGATACGCAGTATTTT. Its translation: CASSREASVNTDTQYF.

This sequence joins TRBV20-1 and TRBJ2-3; 11 nucleotides align to TRBD2. V trimming: 3 bases; J trimming: 3 bases; junction bases outside the gene matches: 8. This CDR3 comprises 16 residues. Germline CDR1 and CDR2: DFQATT and SNEGSKA (reference sequence). This CDR3 reads CSARNIAGGKTDTQYF. The CDR3 region has the DNA TGCAGTGCTAGGAATATAGCGGGAGGGAAGACAGATACGCAGTATTTT.

This clonotype was picked up a small number of times. V and J are TRBV20-1 and TRBJ1-1; D gene ambiguous. Trimming took 0 bases from V and 4 from J, leaving 15 bases between them. The CDR3 has 15 residues. CDR1 is DFQATT, CDR2 SNEGSKA, per germline (reference sequence). In nucleotides, the CDR3 is TGCAGTGCTAGAGATCTGGGGATTTTTGTCACTGAAGCTTTCTTT. This encodes CSARDLGIFVTEAFF.

This clonotype showed up just a few times. The V gene is TRBV20-1, the J gene TRBJ2-2; tentative D call: TRBD2 (6 bases). Trimming removed 6 bases at V and 0 bases at J, with 11 bases between. Germline CDR1 DFQATT, CDR2 SNEGSKA (reference sequence). The CDR3 spans 14 residues. As DNA, the CDR3 is TGCAGTGCAAAGGGACTCCCGAACACCGGGGAGCTGTTTTTT. Its translation is CSAKGLPNTGELFF.

The sample holds a few counts of this clonotype. The chain combines TRBV20-1 with TRBJ2-5, with D perhaps TRBD1 or TRBD2 (5 bases each). Germline V CDR1 and CDR2: DFQATT, SNEGSKA (reference sequence). This CDR3 has 14 residues. Trimming cost V 0 bases and J 4 bases, with 12 bases left between them. In DNA, the CDR3 is TGCAGTGCTAGAGATCAGGCAGGGAGAGAGACCCAGTACTTC. It yields the protein CSARDQAGRETQYF.

The V call is TRBV4-1, the J call TRBJ1-1; 7 positions agree with TRBD1. This CDR3 comprises 14 residues. Per the germline V gene, CDR1 is MGHRA and CDR2 is YSYEKL. With V trimmed by 3 bases and J by 3 bases, 4 bases remained unmatched. The CDR3 DNA follows: TGCGCCAGCAGCCATATGCAGGGGGACACTGAAGCTTTCTTT. This encodes CASSHMQGDTEAFF.

This clonotype was picked up a small number of times. DNA of the CDR3: TGTGCCAGCAGCCAATCGACAGCAAGAAAAAATGAAAAACTGTTTTTT. This gives the protein CASSQSTARKNEKLFF. The chain is built from TRBV12-3 or TRBV12-4 and TRBJ1-4, with D possibly being TRBD1 (5 bases). The CDR3 length is 16 residues. The V end was cut by 6 bases, the J end by 5 bases, with 19 bases between.

The J gene is TRBJ2-2, the V gene TRBV2; 10 bases agree with TRBD2. This CDR3 is built from 16 residues. CDR1 SNHLY and CDR2 FYNNEI come from the germline V gene. Trimming cost V 6 bases and J 6 bases; bases outside gene matches: 10. The CDR3 loop reads CASRSPGLALAGELFF. In DNA form, the CDR3 reads TGTGCCAGCAGATCTCCGGGACTAGCGTTAGCCGGGGAGCTGTTTTTT.

The J gene is TRBJ2-5, the V gene TRBV2; D is ambiguous. Trimming took 7 bases from V and 4 from J, leaving 10 bases between them. The CDR3 has 12 residues. Germline loops: CDR1 SNHLY, CDR2 FYNNEI. DNA for the CDR3: TGTGCCAGCACCCGGATGATAGAGACCCAGTACTTC. Amino acids: CASTRMIETQYF.

This clonotype appeared a few times. The chain recombines TRBV5-1 with TRBJ1-2, with 9 bases matching TRBD1. V trimming: 2 bases; J trimming: 8 bases; junction bases outside the gene matches: 4. CDR3 length: 13 residues. Germline V gene sequence: CDR1 SGHRS, CDR2 YFSETQ. The CDR3 DNA is TGCGCCAGCAGCTTTTGGACAGGGGACGGCTACACCTTC. Its translation: CASSFWTGDGYTF.

This clonotype was seen a handful of times. The chain joins TRBV5-5 to TRBJ1-2; D is possibly TRBD1 (6 bases). V was clipped by 0 bases and J by 4 bases, with 19 bases between them. In germline, CDR1 is SGHKS, CDR2 YYEKEE (reference sequence). This CDR3 has 17 amino acids. The CDR3: CASSLEGTPLGVYGYTF. CDR3 in DNA: TGTGCCAGCAGCTTGGAAGGGACACCACTTGGGGTCTATGGCTACACCTTC.

Only a few counts were recorded for this clonotype. The gene calls are TRBV13 and TRBJ1-1, with no clear D. The CDR3 covers 12 residues. V lost 6 bases and J lost 4, with 9 bases in between. The germline V gene has CDR1 PRHDT and CDR2 FYEKMQ (reference sequence). CDR3 DNA sequence: TGTGCCAGCAGGAGCGGTGGCACTGAAGCTTTCTTT. Protein sequence: CASRSGGTEAFF.

The chain has TRBV7-9 and TRBJ2-1; D uncertain. With 2 bases removed from V and 2 bases from J, the gap between germline ends came to 7 bases. The CDR3 sequence is 14 residues long. Germline V lookup: CDR1 SEHNR, CDR2 FQNEAQ (reference sequence). The CDR3 DNA is TGTGCCAGCAGCTTATCTCAGACCTACAATGAGCAGTTCTTC. Protein sequence: CASSLSQTYNEQFF.

There are a few counts of this clonotype. The J gene is TRBJ2-1, the V gene TRBV20-1; 8 bases align to TRBD1. The V gene end was trimmed by 0 bases and the J gene end by 5 bases; junction bases not matched to a gene: 15. Germline V CDR1 and CDR2: DFQATT, SNEGSKA (reference sequence). This CDR3 is built from 18 residues. The CDR3 nucleotides are TGCAGTGCTAGAGAACGGACAGGGTTTGTCTGGGACGACAATGAGCAGTTCTTC. The encoded protein is CSARERTGFVWDDNEQFF.

The sample holds a few counts of this clonotype. V is TRBV6-1 and J is TRBJ1-2; D unclear. This CDR3 has 13 amino acids. V was trimmed by 7 bases and J by 0 bases, leaving 9 bases between them. From germline, CDR1 is MNHNS and CDR2 SASEGT. The CDR3 DNA reads TGTGCCAGCACCCCGGATACTAACTATGGCTACACCTTC. Amino acid sequence: CASTPDTNYGYTF.

V is TRBV5-1 and J is TRBJ2-1, with TRBD2 identical over 9 bases. With V trimmed by 6 bases and J by 4 bases, 14 bases remained unmatched. The CDR3 is 17 amino acids. Germline V gene lookup returns CDR1 SGHRS and CDR2 YFSETQ. The chain's CDR3 is CASKEGGSGSQYNEQFF. CDR3 DNA: TGCGCCAGCAAAGAAGGGGGTAGCGGGAGTCAGTACAATGAGCAGTTCTTC.

This clonotype occurred a few times. V gene TRBV29-1 combines with J gene TRBJ2-2; 8 bases agree with TRBD1. The trim removed 6 bases at V and 5 bases at J, leaving 5 bases unmatched. CDR1 and CDR2 (germline): SQVTM, ANQGSEA. There are 13 residues in the CDR3. CDR3 amino acids: CSVARGRTGELFF. The CDR3 nucleotides are TGCAGCGTCGCCAGGGGGCGTACCGGGGAGCTGTTTTTT.

This clonotype was seen more than once but under ten times. The chain has TRBV5-1 and TRBJ2-3, with TRBD2 as a possible D gene (6 bases). The CDR3 contains 14 residues. The germline V gene has CDR1 SGHRS and CDR2 YFSETQ. The V end was cut by 7 bases, the J end by 4 bases, with 16 bases between. The CDR3 coding sequence is TGCGCCAGCGCCCTTGCGGGATTAGCAGATACGCAGTATTTT. Translated, it gives CASALAGLADTQYF.